One sample yielded the 30 T cell receptor beta chains listed below, sequenced in a study of T cell responses to AZD1222 COVID-19 vaccine. Repertoires were generated with immunoSEQ multiplex PCR, while TCRdb's copy carries only in-frame clones and drops some. This repertoire shows 140,000 to 150,000 clones, around nine tenths found once; its top ten account for around 1.7%. Source: peripheral blood, taken on day 0 of AZD1222 vaccination. The receptors were gathered from an adult in good health.

The genes are TRBV5-1 and TRBJ2-1; 7 nucleotides match TRBD2. CDR3 length equals 15 residues. Unmatched junction bases numbered 4, after V lost 2 bases and J lost 2 bases. Germline V gene lookup returns CDR1 SGHRS and CDR2 YFSETQ. This chain's CDR3 is CASSLRGGAYNEQFF. The CDR3 DNA reads TGCGCCAGCAGCTTACGGGGAGGGGCCTACAATGAGCAGTTCTTC.

This chain joins TRBV6-5 and TRBJ1-1; D gene unclear. V was trimmed by 2 bases and J by 0 bases, leaving 13 bases between them. Germline loops: CDR1 MNHEY, CDR2 SVGAGI. The CDR3 has 16 residues. DNA of the CDR3: TGTGCCAGCAGTTACAGCCTCGCGGCTATGAACACTGAAGCTTTCTTT. It yields the protein CASSYSLAAMNTEAFF.

The chain carries TRBV18 and TRBJ1-6; D is uncertain. CDR3 length: 13 amino acids. Germline CDR1 is KGHSH and CDR2 is LQKENI. V was cut by 3 bases and J by 6 bases, with 6 bases left in between. The CDR3 DNA is TGTGCCAGCTCACCGGTTTTTAATTCACCCCTCCACTTT. Protein sequence: CASSPVFNSPLHF. Based on the CDR3 plus reference TRBV18 and TRBJ1-6, the full variable domain is NAGVMQNPRHLVRRRGQEARLRCSPMKGHSHVYWYRQLPEEGLKFMVYLQKENIIDESGMPKERFSAEFPKEGPSILRIQQVVRGDSAAYFCASSPVFNSPLHFGNGTRLTVT.

The chain has TRBV9 and TRBJ2-5; D might be TRBD1 or TRBD2, each matching 6 bases. Trimming took 4 bases from V and 5 from J, leaving 15 bases between them. CDR3 length: 14 residues. The germline V gene has CDR1 SGDLS and CDR2 YYNGEE. CDR3 DNA sequence: TGTGCCAGCAGCCAAGGGGGGCAGAGGGAGACCCAGTACTTC. This translates into CASSQGGQRETQYF.

The chain is built from TRBV5-8 and TRBJ1-1; D might be TRBD1 (5 bases). Per the germline V gene, CDR1 is SGHTS and CDR2 is YDEGEE. CDR3 length equals 15 residues. Deletions cut 2 bases from V and 0 bases from J, with 11 bases between. For the CDR3, the DNA is TGTGCCAGCAGCTTCCCCGGGACGGTGAACACTGAAGCTTTCTTT. Its translation is CASSFPGTVNTEAFF.

The chain employs TRBV7-6 and TRBJ2-1; 10 nucleotides align to TRBD2. The CDR3 extends over 17 amino acids. The ends lost 1 base at V and 9 bases at J; junction bases unmatched: 12. The germline gives CDR1 SGHVS, CDR2 FNYEAQ. The CDR3 region has the DNA TGTGCCAGCAGCTTAGTTCCTAGCGGGGGAGGGACAGGTGAGCAGTTCTTC. Its protein is CASSLVPSGGGTGEQFF.

This clone was observed once. J is TRBJ2-2 and V is TRBV5-1; 7 bases line up with TRBD2. The ends lost 0 bases at V and 5 bases at J; junction bases unmatched: 7. The CDR3 length is 16 residues. The V gene's germline CDR1 is SGHRS and CDR2 YFSETQ. The CDR3 DNA reads as TGCGCCAGCAGCTTGGTCGCGGGAGCAAGTACCGGGGAGCTGTTTTTT. This encodes CASSLVAGASTGELFF.

The chain uses TRBV5-6 and TRBJ2-3; 8 bases are shared with TRBD2. This CDR3 has 17 amino acids. J was trimmed by 1 base and V by 4 bases; bases with no gene match: 11. In germline, CDR1 is SGHDT, CDR2 YYEEEE. CDR3 DNA sequence: TGTGCCAGCAGCCCCGGGTGGATGCGGGAGGGCACAGATACGCAGTATTTT. This codes for CASSPGWMREGTDTQYF.

The genes are TRBV6-1 and TRBJ1-5; TRBD1 might be the D (6 bases). CDR3 length equals 15 residues. The germline V and J ends were trimmed by 2 bases and 7 bases, with 15 bases remaining between them. CDR1 MNHNS and CDR2 SASEGT come from the germline V gene. CDR3 nucleotides: TGTGCCAGCAGTGAATCAGGGGAGAATGGGCAGCCCCAGCATTTT. This translates into CASSESGENGQPQHF.

This clone appeared once. V usage is TRBV9 and J usage is TRBJ2-2, with TRBD2 as a possible D gene (6 bases). The CDR3 length is 15 residues. Per germline, CDR1 SGDLS and CDR2 YYNGEE. Trimming removed 2 bases at V and 4 bases at J, with 12 bases between. The CDR3 here is CASSVTGLRTGELFF. In nucleotides, the CDR3 is TGTGCCAGCAGCGTTACGGGACTCCGCACCGGGGAGCTGTTTTTT.

The chain combines TRBV18 with TRBJ1-1; tentative D call: TRBD1 (5 bases). The CDR3 consists of 16 residues. Germline assignment: CDR1 KGHSH and CDR2 LQKENI. Trimming stripped 1 base from V and 1 base from J, with 13 bases between. DNA for the CDR3: TGTGCCAGCTCACCACGGAGGGGCGAAGGGAACACTGAAGCTTTCTTT. Protein: CASSPRRGEGNTEAFF.

This chain connects TRBV5-4 to TRBJ1-2; D unclear. The CDR3 contains 15 residues. Germline loops: CDR1 SGHNT, CDR2 YYREEE (reference sequence). V was cut by 3 bases and J by 7 bases, with 19 bases left in between. The CDR3 bases are TGTGCCAGCAGCTCGAAAACGGGCCCGGCCACTGGCTACACCTTC. It specifies CASSSKTGPATGYTF.

Concerning this clone: The same CDR3 can be traced to other DNA sequences in this sample. The V call is TRBV7-9, the J call TRBJ1-5; weak D call: TRBD1 (5 bases). Germline CDR1 reads SEHNR; CDR2 reads FQNEAQ (reference sequence). V was shortened by 0 bases and J by 2 bases, with 8 bases between the two germline ends. The CDR3 is made up of 15 amino acids. CDR3 loop: CASSLAGGGNQPQHF. In DNA form, the CDR3 reads TGTGCCAGCAGCTTAGCGGGGGGAGGCAATCAGCCCCAGCATTTT.

The chain has TRBV29-1 and TRBJ2-7, with D unclear. Between the trimmed V and J ends, which lost 5 bases and 1 base, there was a span of 12 bases. The CDR3 length is 13 residues. Germline V gene data show CDR1 as SQVTM and CDR2 as ANQGSEA. CDR3 sequence (DNA): TGCAGCGTTTTAACCCAACAGTCCTACGAGCAGTACTTC. Protein: CSVLTQQSYEQYF.

This chain links TRBV12-5 with TRBJ2-3; D gene unclear. Germline CDR1 is LGHNT and CDR2 is FRNRAP. The germline V and J ends were trimmed by 6 bases and 6 bases, with 13 bases remaining between them. This CDR3 is built from 13 residues. As DNA, the CDR3 is TGTGCTAGTGGCCTTTGGGGTGTGGATACGCAGTATTTT. Encoded protein: CASGLWGVDTQYF.

The V and J genes are TRBV9 and TRBJ2-3, with 7 bases that match TRBD2. The CDR3 length is 16 residues. The ends lost 0 bases at V and 1 base at J; junction bases unmatched: 5. Germline CDR1 is SGDLS and CDR2 is YYNGEE. CDR3 amino acids: CASSVGVGGGTDTQYF. For the CDR3, the DNA is TGTGCCAGCAGCGTAGGGGTGGGAGGGGGCACAGATACGCAGTATTTT.

The chain combines TRBV3-1 (or the pseudogene TRBV3-2) with TRBJ1-3; D gene unclear. CDR1 and CDR2 (germline): LGHDT, YNNKEL (reference sequence). The CDR3 length is 15 residues. The V gene lost 4 bases and the J gene lost 4 bases, with 14 bases spanning the gap. DNA of the CDR3: TGTGCCAGCAGCCCCTGGAAAAGGGCGGGAAACACCATATATTTT. Translation: CASSPWKRAGNTIYF.

The chain couples TRBV10-3 to TRBJ1-1; D is unresolved. This CDR3 is 13 amino acids long. Trimming took off 0 bases at V and 6 bases at J, with 8 bases between the two ends. From germline, CDR1 is ENHRY and CDR2 SYGVKD. DNA for the CDR3: TGTGCCATCAGTGAGTCGATTCGGGCTGAAGCTTTCTTT. Protein: CAISESIRAEAFF.

The rearrangement links TRBV19 to TRBJ2-3; the D call may be TRBD1 or TRBD2 (5 bases each). Germline lookup yields CDR1 LNHDA and CDR2 SQIVND (reference sequence). The CDR3 loop spans 14 amino acids. Trimming cost V 7 bases and J 2 bases, with 13 bases left between them. The CDR3 nucleotides read TGTGCCAGTACCACCGGGACGTACACAGATACGCAGTATTTT. Translation: CASTTGTYTDTQYF.

V usage is TRBV5-1 and J usage is TRBJ2-2; unclear D gene. The germline V gene encodes CDR1 SGHRS and CDR2 YFSETQ. This CDR3 contains 13 residues. V shed 4 bases and J shed 0 bases, with 4 bases lying between them. The CDR3 bases are TGCGCCAGCAGCAAAACGAACACCGGGGAGCTGTTTTTT. Translating it yields CASSKTNTGELFF.

This rearrangement joins TRBV29-1 to TRBJ2-3; 9 bases are a match to TRBD1. V was pared by 3 bases and J by 1 base, with 11 bases of the junction left unmatched. Germline V gives CDR1 SQVTM, CDR2 ANQGSEA. The CDR3 consists of 17 residues. As DNA, the CDR3 is TGCAGCGTTGACTCGGTACAGGGGGCGCGCGGCACAGATACGCAGTATTTT. Residues: CSVDSVQGARGTDTQYF.

A remark on this clone: This likely comes from a read error, as the CDR3 has no conserved phenylalanine or tryptophan at its end. The chain couples TRBV29-1 to TRBJ1-1, with D possibly TRBD1 on 5 matching bases. This CDR3 is built from 15 residues. Trimming shortened V by 7 bases and J by 4 bases, and 22 bases separated the two germline ends. Germline CDR1 and CDR2: SQVTM and ANQGSEA. The DNA for the CDR3 is TGCAGCGCTCCCAGTGTTGGGGTTCAGGGCACTGAAGCTTTCCTT. As protein: CSAPSVGVQGTEAFL.

This rearrangement joins TRBV5-1 to TRBJ2-1; 9 bases fit TRBD2. The germline V gene encodes CDR1 SGHRS and CDR2 YFSETQ. The CDR3 contains 16 residues. Trimming cost V 0 bases and J 4 bases; bases outside gene matches: 5. The CDR3 loop is CASSLAVAGAYNEQFF. The CDR3 nucleotides read TGCGCCAGCAGCTTGGCAGTAGCGGGAGCTTACAATGAGCAGTTCTTC. Full variable domain (rest looked up from reference TRBV5-1 and TRBJ2-1): KAGVTQTPRYLIKTRGQQVTLSCSPISGHRSVSWYQQTPGQGLQFLFEYFSETQRNKGNFPGRFSGRQFSNSRSEMNVSTLELGDSALYLCASSLAVAGAYNEQFFGPGTRLTVL.

The V and J genes are TRBV27 and TRBJ2-5; 8 bases line up with TRBD1. This CDR3 is built from 11 residues. Trimming removed 4 bases from V and 13 bases from J; junction bases left unmatched: 5. Germline values: CDR1 MNHEY, CDR2 SMNVEV (reference sequence). The CDR3 nucleotides read TGTGCCAGCAGTTCGGGGACAGGATCGTACTTC. It yields the protein CASSSGTGSYF.

V usage is TRBV6-5 and J usage is TRBJ2-3; 7 bases map to TRBD2. The CDR3 length is 16 residues. Germline CDR1 MNHEY, CDR2 SVGAGI. With V trimmed by 2 bases and J by 6 bases, 11 bases remained unmatched. The CDR3: CASSYESAGVGDTQYF. DNA for the CDR3: TGTGCCAGCAGTTACGAGTCCGCGGGGGTGGGGGATACGCAGTATTTT.

This clone showed up just once. J is TRBJ2-7 and V is TRBV3-1 (or the pseudogene TRBV3-2); D gene uncertain. Germline assignment: CDR1 LGHDT and CDR2 YNNKEL (reference sequence). V lost 2 bases, J lost 2 bases, and 10 bases lay in between. The CDR3 covers 14 residues. The DNA for the CDR3 is TGTGCCAGCAGCCAATTAGGGCCCGCCTACGAGCAGTACTTC. Its translation: CASSQLGPAYEQYF.

The chain uses TRBV15 and TRBJ2-7, with D possibly being TRBD1 or TRBD2 (6 bases each). Germline lookup yields CDR1 LNHNV and CDR2 YYDKDF (reference sequence). The V end lost 1 base, the J end lost 6 bases, and 16 bases lay between the germline ends. CDR3 length: 15 residues. The CDR3 nucleotides read TGTGCCACCAGCAGAGGGAGGGCAGAAGGGGGCGAGCAGTACTTC. Its translation is CATSRGRAEGGEQYF. The full variable domain, in which reference TRBV15 and TRBJ2-7 provide the parts outside the CDR3, is DAMVIQNPRYQVTQFGKPVTLSCSQTLNHNVMYWYQQKSSQAPKLLFHYYDKDFNNEADTPDNFQSRRPNTSFCFLDIRSPGLGDTAMYLCATSRGRAEGGEQYFGPGTRLTVT.

DNA for the CDR3: TGCGCCAGCAGCTTTTCAGGGCTAGGAGAGCCCCAGCATTTT. Residues: CASSFSGLGEPQHF. The chain uses TRBV5-1 and TRBJ1-5, with D tentatively TRBD1 (5 bases). Germline CDR1 SGHRS, CDR2 YFSETQ. The CDR3 runs 14 residues. V lost 2 bases and J 8 bases, leaving 14 bases between the germline ends.

The chain recombines TRBV30 with TRBJ2-1; 10 bases line up with TRBD2. This CDR3 contains 16 residues. Germline loops: CDR1 GTSNPN, CDR2 SVGIG (reference sequence). V lost 2 bases and J lost 3; bases outside the gene matches: 7. The CDR3 here is CAWSTTTSGYYNEQFF. The CDR3 bases are TGTGCCTGGAGTACTACGACTAGCGGGTACTACAATGAGCAGTTCTTC.

The V and J genes are TRBV3-1 (or the pseudogene TRBV3-2) and TRBJ2-2, with D perhaps TRBD1 (6 bases). The germline V gene has CDR1 LGHDT and CDR2 YNNKEL (reference sequence). V lost 4 bases and J lost 4, with 10 bases in between. The length of the CDR3 is 14 residues. The CDR3 DNA reads TGTGCCAGCAGCCTCCGGACAGTCACCGGGGAGCTGTTTTTT. Its translation: CASSLRTVTGELFF.